This T cell receptor (beta chain) originates from a study of pediatric ulcerative colitis. Sequenced by immunoSEQ multiplex PCR; TCRdb stores in-frame clones only, minus some. The sample carries about 60,000 clones, approximately 87% recorded once. The ends lost 0 bases at V and 5 bases at J; junction bases unmatched: 7. This CDR3 is 16 amino acids long. Germline-derived CDR1 and CDR2 are SGDLS and YYNGEE. In its sample, this clone was seen once. Material for sequencing was blood. This TCR was sampled from a boy younger than 18 who was a control in a study of pediatric ulcerative colitis. The chain has TRBV9 and TRBJ2-1; 8 positions agree with TRBD2. DNA for the CDR3: TGTGCCAGCAGCGTAGATCCGGGAGGGAACCACAATGAGCAGTTCTTC. Translation: CASSVDPGGNHNEQFF. The variable domain in full, completed from reference TRBV9 and TRBJ2-1, reads DSGVTQTPKHLITATGQRVTLRCSPRSGDLSVYWYQQSLDQGLQFLIQYYNGEERAKGNILERFSAQQFPDLHSELNLSSLELGDSALYFCASSVDPGGNHNEQFFGPGTRLTVL.